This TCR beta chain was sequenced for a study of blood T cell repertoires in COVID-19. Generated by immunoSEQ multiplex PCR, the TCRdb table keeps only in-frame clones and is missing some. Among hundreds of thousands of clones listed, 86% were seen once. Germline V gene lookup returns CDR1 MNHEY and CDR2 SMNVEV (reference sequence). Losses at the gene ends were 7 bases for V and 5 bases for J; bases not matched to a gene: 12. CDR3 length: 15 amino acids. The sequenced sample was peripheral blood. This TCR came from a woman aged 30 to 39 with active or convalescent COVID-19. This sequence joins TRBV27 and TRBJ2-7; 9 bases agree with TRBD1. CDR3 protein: CASKLTGTGYHEQYF. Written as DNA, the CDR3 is TGTGCCAGCAAGTTAACCGGGACAGGGTACCACGAGCAGTACTTC.